The rows below give T cell receptor beta chains drawn from one sample of a study of blood T cell repertoires in COVID-19. Libraries were prepared by immunoSEQ multiplex PCR; TCRdb keeps only in-frame clonotypes and omits some of them. The sample lists tens of thousands of clones, about 80% occurring once. The specimen was peripheral blood. These TCRs come from a woman aged 55-70 years with acute or convalescent COVID-19. The CDR3 runs from the conserved cysteine through the conserved F or W. A D gene is named only where the DNA matches it firmly. Where a row states a size, it is once, few, many or the class of an expanded clone; other rows omit it.

D gene	clone size	V gene	J gene	CDR3 protein	CDR3 DNA
-	-	TRBV5-8	TRBJ1-5	CASSLGTAGGNQPQHF	TGTGCCAGCAGCTTGGGGACCGCCGGGGGCAATCAGCCCCAGCATTTT
TRBD1	-	TRBV5-1	TRBJ2-2	CASSLTVTGATGELFF	TGCGCCAGCAGCTTGACCGTAACAGGGGCCACCGGGGAGCTGTTTTTT
-	-	TRBV5-1	TRBJ2-3	CASSLEASSTDTQYF	TGCGCCAGCAGCTTGGAGGCTAGCAGCACAGATACGCAGTATTTT
TRBD1	once	TRBV24-1	TRBJ2-7	CATPNPTGVGEQYF	TGTGCCACCCCCAATCCGACAGGGGTGGGCGAGCAGTACTTC
-	-	TRBV18	TRBJ2-1	CASSPGTGGGNEQFF	TGTGCCAGCTCACCAGGGACCGGGGGAGGAAATGAGCAGTTCTTC
TRBD2	-	TRBV14	TRBJ2-1	CASSRLGGEPYNEQFF	TGTGCCAGCAGCCGACTTGGGGGGGAACCCTACAATGAGCAGTTCTTC
-	-	TRBV7-9	TRBJ2-7	CASSLPGAGEQYF	TGTGCCAGCAGCTTACCAGGGGCAGGAGAGCAGTACTTC
TRBD2	-	TRBV7-6	TRBJ2-5	CASSLGGTSGGTHQATQYF	TGTGCCAGCAGCTTGGGGGGGACTAGCGGGGGTACGCACCAAGCGACCCAGTACTTC
-	-	TRBV27	TRBJ1-6	CASSFGQRNSPLHF	TGTGCCAGCAGTTTTGGTCAGCGAAATTCACCCCTCCACTTT
TRBD1	once	TRBV6-2/TRBV6-3	TRBJ2-4	CASSPPSRSINNETGGAAKNIQYF	TGTGCCAGCAGCCCACCGAGCAGGAGTATCAACAACGAGACAGGGGGGGCGGCCAAAAACATTCAGTACTTC
-	-	TRBV6-6	TRBJ1-3	CASSYSEAGNTIYF	TGTGCCAGCAGTTACTCTGAGGCAGGAAACACCATATATTTT
-	-	TRBV10-3	TRBJ1-5	CAIGRERDQPQHF	TGTGCCATCGGCCGGGAGAGAGATCAGCCCCAGCATTTT
-	-	TRBV7-2	TRBJ1-3	CASSLTDSPYSGNTIYF	TGTGCCAGCAGCTTAACGGACAGCCCTTACTCTGGAAACACCATATATTTT
TRBD1	-	TRBV18	TRBJ1-2	CASSPRQGADYGYTF	TGTGCCAGCTCACCACGACAGGGGGCGGACTATGGCTACACCTTC
TRBD1	-	TRBV11-1	TRBJ1-1	CASSLVGTGGATEAFF	TGTGCCAGCAGCTTAGTAGGGACAGGGGGCGCGACTGAAGCTTTCTTT
-	once	TRBV11-3	TRBJ2-7	CASSPQGRGSEQYF	TGTGCCAGCAGCCCCCAGGGTAGAGGATCCGAGCAGTACTTC
TRBD1	few	TRBV23-1	TRBJ1-3	CASGHRIPGQSIAGSGNTIYF	TGCGCCAGCGGACACCGTATACCGGGACAGTCTATTGCGGGTTCGGGAAACACCATATATTTT